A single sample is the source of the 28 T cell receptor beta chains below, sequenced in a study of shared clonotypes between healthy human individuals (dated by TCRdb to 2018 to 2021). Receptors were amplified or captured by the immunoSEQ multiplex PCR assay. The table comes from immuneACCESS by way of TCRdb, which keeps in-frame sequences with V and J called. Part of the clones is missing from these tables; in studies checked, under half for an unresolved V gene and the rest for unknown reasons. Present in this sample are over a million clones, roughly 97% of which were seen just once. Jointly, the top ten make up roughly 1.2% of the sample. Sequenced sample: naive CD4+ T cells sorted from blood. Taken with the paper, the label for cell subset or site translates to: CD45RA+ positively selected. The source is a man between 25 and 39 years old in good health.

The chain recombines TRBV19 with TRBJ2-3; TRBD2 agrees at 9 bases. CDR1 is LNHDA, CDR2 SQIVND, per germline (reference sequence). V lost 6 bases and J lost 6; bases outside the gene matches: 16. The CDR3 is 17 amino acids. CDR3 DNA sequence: TGTGCCAGTAGCGACCATGTGGGGCTAGCGGGAAGGGATACGCAGTATTTT. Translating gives CASSDHVGLAGRDTQYF.

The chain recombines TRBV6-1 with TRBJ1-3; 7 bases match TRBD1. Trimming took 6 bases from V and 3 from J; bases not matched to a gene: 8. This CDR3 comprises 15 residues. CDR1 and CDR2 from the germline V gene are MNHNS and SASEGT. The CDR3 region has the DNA TGTGCCAGCAGCCAGACAGGGAACGGTGGAAACACCATATATTTT. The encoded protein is CASSQTGNGGNTIYF.

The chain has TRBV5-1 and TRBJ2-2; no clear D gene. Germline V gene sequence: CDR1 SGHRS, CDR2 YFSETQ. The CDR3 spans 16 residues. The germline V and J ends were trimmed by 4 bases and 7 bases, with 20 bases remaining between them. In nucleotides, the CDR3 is TGCGCCAGCAGCCCGTTAGCCATTGGGGTCCTCGGGGAGCTGTTTTTT. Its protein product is CASSPLAIGVLGELFF.

The DNA of the CDR3 is TGTGCCAGCAGCTTGGGAGGTTCCACGGAGACCCAGTACTTC. Translation gives CASSLGGSTETQYF. The rearrangement joins TRBV5-5 to TRBJ2-5, with unresolved D. There are 14 residues in the CDR3. Germline V gives CDR1 SGHKS, CDR2 YYEKEE (reference sequence). Trimming took 0 bases from V and 5 from J, leaving 11 bases between them.

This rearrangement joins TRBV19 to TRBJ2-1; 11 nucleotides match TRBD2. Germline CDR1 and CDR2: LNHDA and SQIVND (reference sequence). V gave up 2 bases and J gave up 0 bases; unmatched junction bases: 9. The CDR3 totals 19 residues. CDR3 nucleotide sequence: TGTGCCAGTAGTATACTTCGAACTAGCGGGAGAAGCTCCTACAATGAGCAGTTCTTC. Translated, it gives CASSILRTSGRSSYNEQFF. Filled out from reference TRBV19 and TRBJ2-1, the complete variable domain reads DGGITQSPKYLFRKEGQNVTLSCEQNLNHDAMYWYRQDPGQGLRLIYYSQIVNDFQKGDIAEGYSVSREKKESFPLTVTSAQKNPTAFYLCASSILRTSGRSSYNEQFFGPGTRLTVL.

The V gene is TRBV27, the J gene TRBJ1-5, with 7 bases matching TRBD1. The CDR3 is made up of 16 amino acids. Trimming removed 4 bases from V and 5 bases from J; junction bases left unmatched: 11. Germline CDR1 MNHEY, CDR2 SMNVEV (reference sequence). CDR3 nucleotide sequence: TGTGCCAGCAGTTCCGGAACGGGACAGTGGTATCAGCCCCAGCATTTT. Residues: CASSSGTGQWYQPQHF.

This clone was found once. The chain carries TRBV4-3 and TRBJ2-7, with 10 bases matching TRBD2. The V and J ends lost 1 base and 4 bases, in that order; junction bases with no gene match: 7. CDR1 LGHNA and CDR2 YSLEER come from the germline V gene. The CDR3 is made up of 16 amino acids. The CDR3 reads CASSQARLAGDYEQYF. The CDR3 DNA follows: TGCGCCAGCAGCCAAGCTCGACTAGCGGGTGATTACGAGCAGTACTTC.

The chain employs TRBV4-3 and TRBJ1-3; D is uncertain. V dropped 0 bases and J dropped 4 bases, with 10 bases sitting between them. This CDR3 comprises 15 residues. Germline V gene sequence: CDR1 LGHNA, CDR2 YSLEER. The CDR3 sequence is CASSQDLAQGNTIYF. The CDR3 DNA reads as TGCGCCAGCAGCCAAGATTTGGCACAGGGAAACACCATATATTTT.

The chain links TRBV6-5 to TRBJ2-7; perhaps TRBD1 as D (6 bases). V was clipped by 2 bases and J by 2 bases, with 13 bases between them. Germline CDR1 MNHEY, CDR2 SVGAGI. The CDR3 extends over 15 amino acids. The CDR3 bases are TGTGCCAGCAGTTACGACAGGTGGAGCCCCTACGAGCAGTACTTC. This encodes CASSYDRWSPYEQYF.

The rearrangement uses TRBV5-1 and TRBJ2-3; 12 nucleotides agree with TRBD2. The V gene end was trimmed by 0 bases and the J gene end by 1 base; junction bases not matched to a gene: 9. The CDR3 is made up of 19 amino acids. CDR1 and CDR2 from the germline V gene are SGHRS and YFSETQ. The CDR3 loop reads CASSLAPTSGSVGTDTQYF. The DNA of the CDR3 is TGCGCCAGCAGCTTGGCCCCGACTAGCGGGAGCGTCGGCACAGATACGCAGTATTTT.

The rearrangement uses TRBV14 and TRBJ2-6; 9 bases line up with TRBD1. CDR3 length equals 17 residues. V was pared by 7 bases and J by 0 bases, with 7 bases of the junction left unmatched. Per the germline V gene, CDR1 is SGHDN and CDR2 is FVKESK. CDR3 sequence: CASTPGQGLSGANVLTF. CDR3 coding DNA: TGTGCCAGCACACCGGGACAGGGACTCTCTGGGGCCAACGTCCTGACTTTC.

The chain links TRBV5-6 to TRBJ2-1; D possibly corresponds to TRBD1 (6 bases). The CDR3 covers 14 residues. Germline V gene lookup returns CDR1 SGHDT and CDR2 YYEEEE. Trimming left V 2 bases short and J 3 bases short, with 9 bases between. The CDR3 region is CASSLGQNYNEQFF. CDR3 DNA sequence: TGTGCCAGCAGCTTAGGACAGAACTACAATGAGCAGTTCTTC.

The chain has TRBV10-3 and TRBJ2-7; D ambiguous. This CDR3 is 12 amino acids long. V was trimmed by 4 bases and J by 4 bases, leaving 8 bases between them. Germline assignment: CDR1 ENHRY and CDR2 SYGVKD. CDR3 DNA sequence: TGTGCCATCAGTGCGCTGGGGTACGAGCAGTACTTC. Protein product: CAISALGYEQYF.

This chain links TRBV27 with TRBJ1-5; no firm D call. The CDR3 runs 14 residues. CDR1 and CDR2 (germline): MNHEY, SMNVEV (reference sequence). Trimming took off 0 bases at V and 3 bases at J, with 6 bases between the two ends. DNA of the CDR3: TGTGCCAGCAGTTTATCGCGGAACAATCAGCCCCAGCATTTT. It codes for CASSLSRNNQPQHF.

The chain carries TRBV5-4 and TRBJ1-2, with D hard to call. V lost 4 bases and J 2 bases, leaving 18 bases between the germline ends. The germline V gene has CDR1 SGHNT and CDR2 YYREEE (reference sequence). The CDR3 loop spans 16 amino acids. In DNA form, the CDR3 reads TGTGCCAGCAGCCGGGAGCCCGGGCAGTTAAACTATGGCTACACCTTC. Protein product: CASSREPGQLNYGYTF.

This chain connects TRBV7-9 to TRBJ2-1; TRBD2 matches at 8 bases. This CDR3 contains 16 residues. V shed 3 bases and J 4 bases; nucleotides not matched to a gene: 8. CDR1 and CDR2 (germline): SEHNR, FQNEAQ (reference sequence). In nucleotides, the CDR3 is TGTGCCAGCAGCTTGGACCAGCGGGAGCGGTACAATGAGCAGTTCTTC. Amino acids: CASSLDQRERYNEQFF.

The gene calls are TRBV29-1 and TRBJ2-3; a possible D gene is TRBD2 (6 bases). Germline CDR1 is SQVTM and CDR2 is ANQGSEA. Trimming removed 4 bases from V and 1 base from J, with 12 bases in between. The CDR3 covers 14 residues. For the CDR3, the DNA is TGCAGCGTTGGTCAGCGGGTTGGCACAGATACGCAGTATTTT. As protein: CSVGQRVGTDTQYF.

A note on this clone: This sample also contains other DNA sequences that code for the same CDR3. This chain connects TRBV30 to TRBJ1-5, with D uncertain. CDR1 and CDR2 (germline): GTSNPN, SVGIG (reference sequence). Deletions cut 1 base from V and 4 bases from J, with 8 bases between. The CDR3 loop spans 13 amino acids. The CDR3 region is CAWSGGGNQPQHF. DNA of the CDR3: TGTGCCTGGAGTGGAGGAGGGAATCAGCCCCAGCATTTT.

The CDR3 DNA follows: TGTGCCAGTAGTAAGTGGGCAATACCGGAGACCCAGTACTTC. The encoded protein is CASSKWAIPETQYF. V and J are TRBV19 and TRBJ2-5; no clear D gene. CDR1 LNHDA and CDR2 SQIVND come from the germline V gene (reference sequence). The CDR3 extends over 14 amino acids. V shed 4 bases and J shed 5 bases, with 14 bases lying between them.

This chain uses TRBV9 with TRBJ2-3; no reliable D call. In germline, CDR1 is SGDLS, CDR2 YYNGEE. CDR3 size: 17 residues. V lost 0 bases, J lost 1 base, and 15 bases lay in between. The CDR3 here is CASSVDGRSPGTDTQYF. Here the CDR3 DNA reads TGTGCCAGCAGCGTAGACGGGCGGAGCCCAGGCACAGATACGCAGTATTTT.

CDR3 coding DNA: TGTGCCAGCAGCCCGCCGGGGGCCGGGACCGGGGAGCTGTTTTTT. Translated: CASSPPGAGTGELFF. The chain links TRBV7-2 to TRBJ2-2; the D gene could be TRBD1 or TRBD2 (6 bases each). V lost 5 bases and J lost 5, with 15 bases in between. CDR3 length: 15 residues. Germline V gene sequence: CDR1 SGHTA, CDR2 FQGNSA.

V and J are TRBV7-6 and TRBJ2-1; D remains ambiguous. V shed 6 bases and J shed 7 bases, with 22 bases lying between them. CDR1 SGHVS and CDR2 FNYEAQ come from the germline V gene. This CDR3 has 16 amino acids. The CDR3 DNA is TGTGCCAGCAGTTCTGGAATCCATTGGAAGGGTAATGAGCAGTTCTTC. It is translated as CASSSGIHWKGNEQFF.

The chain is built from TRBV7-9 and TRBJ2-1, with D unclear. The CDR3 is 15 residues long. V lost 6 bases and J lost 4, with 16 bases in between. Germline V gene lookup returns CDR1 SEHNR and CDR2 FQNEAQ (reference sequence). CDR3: CASSSGSLPYNEQFF. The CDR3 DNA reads TGTGCCAGCAGTTCCGGGTCTTTACCTTACAATGAGCAGTTCTTC.

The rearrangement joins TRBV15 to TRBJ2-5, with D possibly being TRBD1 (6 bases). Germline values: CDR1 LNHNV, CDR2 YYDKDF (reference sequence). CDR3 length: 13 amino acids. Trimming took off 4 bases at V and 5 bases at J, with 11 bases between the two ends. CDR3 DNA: TGTGCCACCAGCACAGGGGTGCGGGAGACCCAGTACTTC. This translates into CATSTGVRETQYF.

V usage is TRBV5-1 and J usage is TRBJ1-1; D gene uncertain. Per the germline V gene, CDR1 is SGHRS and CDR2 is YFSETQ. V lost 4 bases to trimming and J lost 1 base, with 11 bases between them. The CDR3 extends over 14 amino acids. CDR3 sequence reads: CASSPVEANTEAFF. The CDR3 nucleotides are TGCGCCAGCAGCCCCGTTGAAGCGAACACTGAAGCTTTCTTT.

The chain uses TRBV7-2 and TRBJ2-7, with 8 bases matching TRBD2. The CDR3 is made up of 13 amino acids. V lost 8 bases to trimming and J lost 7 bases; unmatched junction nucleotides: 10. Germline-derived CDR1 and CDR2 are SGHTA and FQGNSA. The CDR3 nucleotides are TGTGCCAGCTCCTTGAAGCGGGAGAGGGAGCAGTACTTC. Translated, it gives CASSLKREREQYF.

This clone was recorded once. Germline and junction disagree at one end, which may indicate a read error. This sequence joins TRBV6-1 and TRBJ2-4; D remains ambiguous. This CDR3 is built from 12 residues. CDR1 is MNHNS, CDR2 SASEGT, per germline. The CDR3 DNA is TGTGCCAGCAGTACCGGAGCCCTCTCCATTCACTTC. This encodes CASSTGALSIHF.

The DNA of the CDR3 is TGTGCCAGCAGCGGCCCCCCAGGGGCCAACGTCCTGACTTTC. As protein: CASSGPPGANVLTF. V is TRBV9 and J is TRBJ2-6; D remains unclear. Looked up from germline, CDR1 is SGDLS and CDR2 is YYNGEE. V dropped 3 bases and J dropped 4 bases, with 8 bases sitting between them. The CDR3 is 14 amino acids.